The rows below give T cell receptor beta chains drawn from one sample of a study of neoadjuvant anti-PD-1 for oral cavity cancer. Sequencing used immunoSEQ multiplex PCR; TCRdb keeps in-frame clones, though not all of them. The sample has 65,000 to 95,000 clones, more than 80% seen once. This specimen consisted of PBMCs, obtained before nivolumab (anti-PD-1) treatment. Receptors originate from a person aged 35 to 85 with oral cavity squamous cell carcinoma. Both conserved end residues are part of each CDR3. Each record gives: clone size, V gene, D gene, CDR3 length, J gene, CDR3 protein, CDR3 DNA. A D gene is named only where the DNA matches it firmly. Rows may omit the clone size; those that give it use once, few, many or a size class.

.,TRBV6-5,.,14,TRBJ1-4,CASKGGSRGEKLFF,TGTGCCAGCAAGGGGGGGAGCAGGGGAGAAAAACTGTTTTTT
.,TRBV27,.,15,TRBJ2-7,CASLQRSGPIYEQYF,TGTGCCAGCCTCCAGCGGAGCGGGCCGATCTACGAGCAGTACTTC
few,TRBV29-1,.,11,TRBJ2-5,CSVDTLETQYF,TGCAGCGTTGATACTCTAGAGACCCAGTACTTC
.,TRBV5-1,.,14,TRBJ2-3,CASSFSGTRDTQYF,TGCGCCAGCAGCTTCTCGGGAACTCGGGATACGCAGTATTTT
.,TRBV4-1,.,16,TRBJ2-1,CASSQGGRTLPNEQFF,TGCGCCAGCAGCCAAGGGGGCAGAACTCTTCCCAATGAGCAGTTCTTC
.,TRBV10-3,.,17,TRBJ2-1,CAISDGRADSSYNEQFF,TGTGCCATCAGTGATGGTAGAGCGGATAGCTCCTACAATGAGCAGTTCTTC
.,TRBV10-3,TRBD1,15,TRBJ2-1,CAISPRQGKRNEQFF,TGTGCCATCAGCCCTAGACAGGGTAAGAGGAATGAGCAGTTCTTC
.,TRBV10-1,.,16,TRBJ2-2,CASSDGGGRRTGELFF,TGCGCCAGCAGTGATGGAGGGGGGCGTCGGACCGGGGAGCTGTTTTTT
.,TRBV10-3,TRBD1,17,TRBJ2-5,CAISYLNPGQGGETQYF,TGTGCCATCAGTTACCTCAATCCGGGACAGGGGGGGGAGACCCAGTACTTC
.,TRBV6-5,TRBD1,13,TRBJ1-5,CASRGQGDQPQHF,TGTGCCAGCAGAGGACAGGGAGATCAGCCCCAGCATTTT
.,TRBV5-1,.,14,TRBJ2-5,CASSFGGGVETQYF,TGCGCCAGCAGCTTTGGAGGAGGGGTGGAGACCCAGTACTTC
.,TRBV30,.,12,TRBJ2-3,CAWSDRTDTQYF,TGTGCCTGGAGTGATCGGACAGATACGCAGTATTTT
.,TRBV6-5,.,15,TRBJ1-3,CASSYAGSTGNTIYF,TGTGCCAGCAGTTACGCCGGTTCCACTGGAAACACCATATATTTT
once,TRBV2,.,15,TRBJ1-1,CASSRHPGLNTEAFF,TGTGCCAGCAGCAGGCACCCGGGGCTTAACACTGAAGCTTTCTTT
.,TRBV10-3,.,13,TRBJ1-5,CAISGQINQPQHF,TGTGCCATCAGTGGACAGATCAATCAGCCCCAGCATTTT
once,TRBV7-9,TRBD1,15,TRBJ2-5,CASSRLTGFLETQYF,TGTGCCAGCAGCCGACTGACAGGGTTCCTAGAGACCCAGTACTTC
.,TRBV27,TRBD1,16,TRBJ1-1,CASSPGQGAWQAEAFF,TGTGCCAGCAGCCCCGGACAGGGGGCTTGGCAAGCTGAAGCTTTCTTT
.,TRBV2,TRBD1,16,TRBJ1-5,CASMEEQGSGNQPQHF,TGTGCCAGCATGGAGGAACAGGGGAGCGGCAATCAGCCCCAGCATTTT
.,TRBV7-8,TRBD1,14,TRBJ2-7,CASSPGQFIYEQYF,TGTGCCAGCAGCCCGGGACAGTTTATTTACGAGCAGTACTTC
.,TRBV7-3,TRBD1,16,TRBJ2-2,CASRSGPGQGSGELFF,TGTGCCAGCAGATCCGGGCCCGGACAGGGCTCGGGGGAGCTGTTTTTT
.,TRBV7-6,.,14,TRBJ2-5,CASSLGGQGETQYF,TGTGCCAGCAGCTTAGGGGGCCAAGGAGAGACCCAGTACTTC
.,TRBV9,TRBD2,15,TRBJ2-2,CASSPREGFHGELFF,TGTGCCAGCAGCCCTAGGGAGGGATTTCACGGGGAGCTGTTTTTT
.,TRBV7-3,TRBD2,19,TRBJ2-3,CASSSGTSGSIAGTDTQYF,TGTGCCAGCAGCTCAGGCACTAGCGGGAGCATCGCGGGGACAGATACGCAGTATTTT
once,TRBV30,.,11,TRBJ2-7,CAWSGRGEQYF,TGTGCCTGGAGCGGGAGAGGAGAGCAGTACTTC
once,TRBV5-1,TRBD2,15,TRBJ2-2,CASSGGLADTGELFF,TGCGCCAGCAGCGGGGGACTAGCTGACACCGGGGAGCTGTTTTTT
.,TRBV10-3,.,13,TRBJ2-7,CAISEAGISEQYF,TGTGCCATCAGTGAGGCAGGCATTTCCGAGCAGTACTTC
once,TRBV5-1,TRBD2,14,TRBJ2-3,CASSRAGGTDTQYF,TGCGCCAGCAGCAGGGCGGGAGGGACAGATACGCAGTATTTT
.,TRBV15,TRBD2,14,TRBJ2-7,CATSDSSGSYEQYF,TGTGCCACCAGCGATTCTAGCGGGAGCTACGAGCAGTACTTC
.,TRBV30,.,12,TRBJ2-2,CAWSPGAGELFF,TGTGCCTGGAGTCCCGGGGCCGGGGAGCTGTTTTTT
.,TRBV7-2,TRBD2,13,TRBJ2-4,CASSGRAGNIQYF,TGTGCCAGCAGCGGGAGGGCCGGGAACATTCAGTACTTC
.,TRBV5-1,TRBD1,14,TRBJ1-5,CASSLGGGDQPQHF,TGCGCCAGCAGCTTAGGAGGGGGCGATCAGCCCCAGCATTTT